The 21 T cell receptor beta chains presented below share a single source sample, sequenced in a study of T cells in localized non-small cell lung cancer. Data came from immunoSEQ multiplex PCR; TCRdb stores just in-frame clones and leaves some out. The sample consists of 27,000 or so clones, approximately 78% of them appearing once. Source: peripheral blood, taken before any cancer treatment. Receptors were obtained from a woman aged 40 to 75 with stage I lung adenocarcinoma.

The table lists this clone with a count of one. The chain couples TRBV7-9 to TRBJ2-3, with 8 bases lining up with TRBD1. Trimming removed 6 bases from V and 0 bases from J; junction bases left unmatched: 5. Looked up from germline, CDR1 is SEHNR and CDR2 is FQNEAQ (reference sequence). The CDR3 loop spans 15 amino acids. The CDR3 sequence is CASRSGTGSTDTQYF. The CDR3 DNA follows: TGTGCCAGCAGATCCGGGACAGGTAGCACAGATACGCAGTATTTT. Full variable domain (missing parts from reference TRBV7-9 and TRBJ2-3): DTGVSQNPRHKITKRGQNVTFRCDPISEHNRLYWYRQTLGQGPEFLTYFQNEAQLEKSRLLSDRFSAERPKGSFSTLEIQRTEQGDSAMYLCASRSGTGSTDTQYFGPGTRLTVL.

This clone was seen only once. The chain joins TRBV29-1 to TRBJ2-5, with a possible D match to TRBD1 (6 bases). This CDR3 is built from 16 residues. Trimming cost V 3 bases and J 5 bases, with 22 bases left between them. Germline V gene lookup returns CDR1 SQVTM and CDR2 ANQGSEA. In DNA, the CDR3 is TGCAGCGTTGAGGGTCCCGAACAGGGCCTAGGGGAGACCCAGTACTTC. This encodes CSVEGPEQGLGETQYF.

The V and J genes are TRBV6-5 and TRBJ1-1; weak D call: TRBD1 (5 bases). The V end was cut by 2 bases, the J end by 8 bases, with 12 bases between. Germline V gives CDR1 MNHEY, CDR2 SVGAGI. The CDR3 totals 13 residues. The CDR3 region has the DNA TGTGCCAGCAGTTACGGGGCAGGGACCGAAGCTTTCTTT. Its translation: CASSYGAGTEAFF.

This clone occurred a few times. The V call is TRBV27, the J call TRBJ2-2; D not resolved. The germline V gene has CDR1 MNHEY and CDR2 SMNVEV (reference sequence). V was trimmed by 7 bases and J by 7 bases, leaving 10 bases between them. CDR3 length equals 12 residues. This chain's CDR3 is CASTDPFGELFF. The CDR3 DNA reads TGTGCCAGCACAGACCCCTTCGGGGAGCTGTTTTTT.

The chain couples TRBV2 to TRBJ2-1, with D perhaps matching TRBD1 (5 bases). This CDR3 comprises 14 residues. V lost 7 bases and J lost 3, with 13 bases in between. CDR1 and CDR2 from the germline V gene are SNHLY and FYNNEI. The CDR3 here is CASNGQGHYNEQFF. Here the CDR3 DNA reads TGTGCCAGCAATGGGCAGGGTCACTACAATGAGCAGTTCTTC. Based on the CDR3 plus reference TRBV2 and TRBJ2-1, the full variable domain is EPEVTQTPSHQVTQMGQEVILRCVPISNHLYFYWYRQILGQKVEFLVSFYNNEISEKSEIFDDQFSVERPDGSNFTLKIRSTKLEDSAMYFCASNGQGHYNEQFFGPGTRLTVL.

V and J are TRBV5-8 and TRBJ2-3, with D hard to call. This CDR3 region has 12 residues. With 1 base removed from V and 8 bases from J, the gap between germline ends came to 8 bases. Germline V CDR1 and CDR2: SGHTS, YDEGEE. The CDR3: CASSLRLSTQYF. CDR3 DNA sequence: TGTGCCAGCAGCTTGCGGCTGAGTACGCAGTATTTT.

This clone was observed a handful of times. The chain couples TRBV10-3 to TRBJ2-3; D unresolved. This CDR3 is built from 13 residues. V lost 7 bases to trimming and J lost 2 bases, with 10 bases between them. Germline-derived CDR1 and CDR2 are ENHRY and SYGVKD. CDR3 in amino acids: CAITADSTDTQYF. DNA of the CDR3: TGTGCCATCACCGCTGACTCCACAGATACGCAGTATTTT.

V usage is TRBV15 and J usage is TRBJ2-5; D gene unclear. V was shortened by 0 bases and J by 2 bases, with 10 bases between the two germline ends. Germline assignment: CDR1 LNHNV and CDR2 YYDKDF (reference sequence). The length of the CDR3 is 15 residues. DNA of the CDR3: TGTGCCACCAGCAGAGATTTGGGAAGACAAGAGACCCAGTACTTC. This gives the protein CATSRDLGRQETQYF.

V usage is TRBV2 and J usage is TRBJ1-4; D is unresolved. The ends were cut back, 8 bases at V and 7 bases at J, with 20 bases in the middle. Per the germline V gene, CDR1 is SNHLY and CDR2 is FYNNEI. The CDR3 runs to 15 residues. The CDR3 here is CASSRARDRGEKLFF. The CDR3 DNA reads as TGTGCCAGCTCCCGAGCTCGGGATAGAGGTGAAAAACTGTTTTTT.

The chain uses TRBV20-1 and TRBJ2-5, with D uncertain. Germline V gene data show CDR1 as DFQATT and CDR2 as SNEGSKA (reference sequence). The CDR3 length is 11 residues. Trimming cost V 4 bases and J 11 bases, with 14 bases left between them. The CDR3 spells CSATLRDEQYF. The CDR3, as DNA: TGCAGTGCTACTCTTCGTGATGAGCAGTACTTC.

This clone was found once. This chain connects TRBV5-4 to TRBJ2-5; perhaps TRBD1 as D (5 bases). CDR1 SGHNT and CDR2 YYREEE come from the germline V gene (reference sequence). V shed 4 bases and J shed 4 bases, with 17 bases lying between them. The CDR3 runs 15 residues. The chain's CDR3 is CASSPYLRESETQYF. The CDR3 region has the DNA TGTGCCAGCAGCCCATATCTCAGGGAATCAGAGACCCAGTACTTC.

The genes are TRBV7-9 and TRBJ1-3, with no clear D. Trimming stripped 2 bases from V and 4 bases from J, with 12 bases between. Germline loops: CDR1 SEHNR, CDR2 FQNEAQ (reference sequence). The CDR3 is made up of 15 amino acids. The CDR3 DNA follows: TGTGCCAGCAGCTTAAGATTGACATTGGGAAACACCATATATTTT. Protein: CASSLRLTLGNTIYF.

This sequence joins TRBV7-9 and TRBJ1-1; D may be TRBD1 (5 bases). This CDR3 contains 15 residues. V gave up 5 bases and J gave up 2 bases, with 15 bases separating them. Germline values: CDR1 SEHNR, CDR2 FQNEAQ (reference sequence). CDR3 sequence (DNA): TGTGCCAGCAGCACCTACCGGTGGGGCAACACTGAAGCTTTCTTT. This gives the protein CASSTYRWGNTEAFF.

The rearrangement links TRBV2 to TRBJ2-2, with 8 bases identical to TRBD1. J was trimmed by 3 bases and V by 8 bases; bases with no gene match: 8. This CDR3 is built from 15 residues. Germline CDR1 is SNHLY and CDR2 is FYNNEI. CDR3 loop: CASSPTGVDTGELFF. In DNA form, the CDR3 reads TGTGCCAGCTCCCCGACAGGGGTGGACACCGGGGAGCTGTTTTTT. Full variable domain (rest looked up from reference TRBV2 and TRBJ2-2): EPEVTQTPSHQVTQMGQEVILRCVPISNHLYFYWYRQILGQKVEFLVSFYNNEISEKSEIFDDQFSVERPDGSNFTLKIRSTKLEDSAMYFCASSPTGVDTGELFFGEGSRLTVL.

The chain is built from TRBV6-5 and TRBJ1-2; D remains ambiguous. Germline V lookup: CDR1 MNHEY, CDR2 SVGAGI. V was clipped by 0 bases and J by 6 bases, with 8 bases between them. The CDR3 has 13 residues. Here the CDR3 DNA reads TGTGCCAGCAGTTACTCGAATCTGAATGGCTACACCTTC. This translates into CASSYSNLNGYTF.

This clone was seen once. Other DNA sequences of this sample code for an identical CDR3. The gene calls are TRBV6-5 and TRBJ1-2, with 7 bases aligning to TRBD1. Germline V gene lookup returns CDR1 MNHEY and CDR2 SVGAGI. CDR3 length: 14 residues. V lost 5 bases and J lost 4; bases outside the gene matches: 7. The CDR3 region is CASSPTTGAYGYTF. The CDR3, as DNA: TGTGCCAGCAGTCCCACAACAGGGGCCTATGGCTACACCTTC.

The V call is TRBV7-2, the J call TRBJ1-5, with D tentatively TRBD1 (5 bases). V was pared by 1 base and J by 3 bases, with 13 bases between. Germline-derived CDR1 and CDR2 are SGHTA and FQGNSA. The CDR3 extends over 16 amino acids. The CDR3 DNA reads TGTGCCAGCAGCTTAGGGGACCAGATCCACAATCAGCCCCAGCATTTT. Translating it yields CASSLGDQIHNQPQHF.

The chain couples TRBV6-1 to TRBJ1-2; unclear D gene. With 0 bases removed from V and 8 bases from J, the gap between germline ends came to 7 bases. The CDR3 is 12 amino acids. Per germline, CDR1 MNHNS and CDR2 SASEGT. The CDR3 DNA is TGTGCCAGCAGTGAAGCCCTGGTGGGCTACACCTTC. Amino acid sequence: CASSEALVGYTF.

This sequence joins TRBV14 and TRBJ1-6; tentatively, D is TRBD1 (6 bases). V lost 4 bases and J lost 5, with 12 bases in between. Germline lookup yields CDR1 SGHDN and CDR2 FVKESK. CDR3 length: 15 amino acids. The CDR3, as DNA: TGTGCCAGCAGCCTGGACAGAATTGATAATTCACCCCTCCACTTT. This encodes CASSLDRIDNSPLHF.

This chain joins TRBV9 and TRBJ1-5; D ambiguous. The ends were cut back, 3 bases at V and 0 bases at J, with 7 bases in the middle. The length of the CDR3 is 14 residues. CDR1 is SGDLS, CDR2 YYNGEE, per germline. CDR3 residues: CASSAGVSNQPQHF. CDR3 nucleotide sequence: TGTGCCAGCAGCGCCGGAGTTAGCAATCAGCCCCAGCATTTT.

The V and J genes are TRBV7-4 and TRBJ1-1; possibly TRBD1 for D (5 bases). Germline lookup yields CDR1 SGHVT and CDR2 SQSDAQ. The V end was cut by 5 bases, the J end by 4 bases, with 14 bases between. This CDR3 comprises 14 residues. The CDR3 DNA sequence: TGTGCCAGCAGCCCTTGGACCGGGGGCACTGAAGCTTTCTTT. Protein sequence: CASSPWTGGTEAFF.